This TCR beta chain was captured by sequencing in a study of PD-L1 blockade in urothelial cancer. Whole-study context: At 3 weeks after treatment start (second dose) and again at 6 weeks, blood was analyzed.

The time point is: peripheral blood 6 weeks after treatment start. The CDR3 runs 16 residues. Trimming removed 3 bases from V and 3 bases from J; junction bases left unmatched: 2. Germline V gene sequence: CDR1 SGHNT, CDR2 YYREEE (reference sequence). Assay used: immunoSEQ multiplex PCR; TCRdb lists only in-frame clones, some missing. The table includes some 39,000 clones, 80% to 90% detected once. The chain is built from TRBV5-4 and TRBJ2-2, with 13 positions matching TRBD2. This clonotype originated in a man between 65 and 80 years old with urothelial cancer. The sequences come from PBMCs, collected around atezolizumab (anti-PD-L1) treatment. The CDR3 DNA follows: TGTGCCAGCAGCTCAGGACTAGCGGGAGACACCGGGGAGCTGTTTTTT. Translation gives CASSSGLAGDTGELFF.